These 18 T cell receptor beta chains were sequenced from one sample in a study of cytomegalovirus exposure and HLA in healthy donors. This PCR relied on a set of 60 Vbeta primers and 13 Jbeta primers. The method was immunoSEQ multiplex PCR; TCRdb's version includes in-frame clones alone and lacks a portion of them. In the table there are 150,000 to 200,000 clones, 75% to 90% of which are singletons. Material for sequencing was PBMCs. The receptor source for this set is a man aged 18 to 30 in good health and CMV-seropositive.

The CDR3 DNA is TGTGCCAGCAGCCCGAGCGGAGACGGCCGGTATGGCTACACCTTC. It codes for CASSPSGDGRYGYTF. The chain links TRBV7-2 to TRBJ1-2, with D unclear. The V end was cut by 5 bases, the J end by 5 bases, with 18 bases between. Germline CDR1 reads SGHTA; CDR2 reads FQGNSA. The CDR3 runs 15 residues.

V gene TRBV7-9 combines with J gene TRBJ2-5; possible D gene TRBD2, 5 bases. In germline, CDR1 is SEHNR, CDR2 FQNEAQ (reference sequence). There are 15 residues in the CDR3. The V end was cut by 2 bases, the J end by 5 bases, with 15 bases between. In nucleotides, the CDR3 is TGTGCCAGCAGCTTAATAAAGGCCCGAGGGGAGACCCAGTACTTC. Amino acids: CASSLIKARGETQYF.

This chain connects TRBV19 to TRBJ1-1; TRBD1 is a possible D gene (6 bases). Germline CDR1 reads LNHDA; CDR2 reads SQIVND (reference sequence). V was shortened by 5 bases and J by 0 bases, with 10 bases between the two germline ends. The CDR3 loop spans 14 amino acids. CDR3 DNA: TGTGCCAGTAGTTTGGGACATTTGAACACTGAAGCTTTCTTT. Translated, it gives CASSLGHLNTEAFF.

The chain combines TRBV29-1 with TRBJ2-1; 8 positions match TRBD2. V trimming: 5 bases; J trimming: 5 bases; junction bases outside the gene matches: 2. This CDR3 is 12 amino acids long. Germline loops: CDR1 SQVTM, CDR2 ANQGSEA. CDR3 residues: CSVQRGNNEQFF. Here the CDR3 DNA reads TGCAGCGTTCAGCGGGGGAACAATGAGCAGTTCTTC.

The V and J genes are TRBV5-5 and TRBJ1-5, with 10 bases matching TRBD1. V lost 3 bases and J lost 6; bases outside the gene matches: 6. The CDR3 loop spans 15 amino acids. The germline CDR1 and CDR2 sequences are SGHKS and YYEKEE (reference sequence). The CDR3 DNA follows: TGTGCCAGCAGCTGGGGACAGGGGATCGGTCAGCCCCAGCATTTT. Translated, it gives CASSWGQGIGQPQHF.

The genes are TRBV7-2 and TRBJ2-7; 10 nucleotides line up with TRBD1. Germline V gives CDR1 SGHTA, CDR2 FQGNSA. The length of the CDR3 is 14 residues. The trim removed 5 bases at V and 4 bases at J, leaving 5 bases unmatched. The chain's CDR3 is CASSPGTGVYEQYF. CDR3 nucleotide sequence: TGTGCCAGCAGCCCCGGGACAGGGGTTTACGAGCAGTACTTC.

V and J are TRBV6-5 and TRBJ2-5; tentatively, D is TRBD1 (5 bases). The assigned J gene may be wrong: the sequence end matches TRBJ2-7 better. The CDR3 runs 13 residues. Per germline, CDR1 MNHEY and CDR2 SVGAGI. The DNA for the CDR3 is TGTGCCAGCAGTTACACTGACAGCTACGAGCAGTACTTC. Translating gives CASSYTDSYEQYF.

The CDR3: CASTGWDRGAEAFF. DNA of the CDR3: TGTGCCAGCACAGGTTGGGACAGGGGAGCTGAAGCTTTCTTT. The rearrangement links TRBV6-5 to TRBJ1-1, with 10 bases lining up with TRBD1. CDR3 size: 14 residues. V lost 7 bases and J lost 6; bases outside the gene matches: 8. Germline values: CDR1 MNHEY, CDR2 SVGAGI.

This clone was picked up a small number of times. This rearrangement joins TRBV6-4 to TRBJ1-1; 7 bases are shared with TRBD1. The CDR3 covers 13 residues. Germline V gene data show CDR1 as MRHNA and CDR2 as SNTAGT. The ends lost 7 bases at V and 4 bases at J; junction bases unmatched: 6. CDR3 in DNA: TGTGCCAGCACCACAGGGGAAATCACTGAAGCTTTCTTT. Encoded protein: CASTTGEITEAFF.

A remark on this clone: The same CDR3 is also encoded by other DNA sequences in this sample. The rearrangement joins TRBV9 to TRBJ2-2; D is uncertain. CDR3 length: 14 residues. Germline V lookup: CDR1 SGDLS, CDR2 YYNGEE. The ends were cut back, 1 base at V and 1 base at J, with 5 bases in the middle. The CDR3 protein is CASSVTGNTGELFF. The CDR3 region has the DNA TGTGCCAGCAGCGTAACCGGGAACACCGGGGAGCTGTTTTTT.

The chain uses TRBV7-2 and TRBJ1-5, with 8 nucleotides matching TRBD1. The trim removed 5 bases at V and 4 bases at J, leaving 7 bases unmatched. CDR3 size: 15 residues. Germline CDR1 SGHTA, CDR2 FQGNSA. In nucleotides, the CDR3 is TGTGCCAGCAGCCCAGGGGGCGCATCAAATCAGCCCCAGCATTTT. It specifies CASSPGGASNQPQHF. Drawing the rest from reference TRBV7-2 and TRBJ1-5, the complete variable domain is GAGVSQSPSNKVTEKGKDVELRCDPISGHTALYWYRQSLGQGLEFLIYFQGNSAPDKSGLPSDRFSAERTGGSVSTLTIQRTQQEDSAVYLCASSPGGASNQPQHFGDGTRLSIL.

Note on this clone: The junction does not match germline at one end; this may be a read error. V usage is TRBV2 and J usage is TRBJ2-7, with TRBD2 matching 11 bases. The germline CDR1 and CDR2 sequences are SNHLY and FYNNEI. The length of the CDR3 is 16 residues. CDR3 in amino acids: CASSDPIAGGSSEQYF. The DNA for the CDR3 is TGTGCCAGCAGTGACCCAATAGCGGGGGGGTCCTCCGAGCAGTACTTC.

The chain links TRBV7-3 to TRBJ2-7, with 9 bases that match TRBD1. Germline CDR1 SGHTA, CDR2 FQGTGA. The CDR3 runs 13 residues. J lost 3 bases, V lost 4 bases, and 1 base had no gene match. The DNA for the CDR3 is TGTGCCAGCAGCTCGGACAGGGGCTACGAGCAGTACTTC. Its protein product is CASSSDRGYEQYF.

The chain joins TRBV6-6 to TRBJ1-4, with D perhaps matching TRBD1 (6 bases). The CDR3 consists of 14 residues. The V gene lost 0 bases and the J gene lost 10 bases, with 12 bases spanning the gap. The V gene's germline CDR1 is MNHNY and CDR2 SVGAGI (reference sequence). The CDR3 reads CASSYSILGGKLFF. CDR3 bases: TGTGCCAGCAGTTACTCGATTTTAGGGGGAAAACTGTTTTTT.

The chain carries TRBV7-9 and TRBJ2-7, with 8 bases fitting TRBD2. This CDR3 spans 14 amino acids. In germline, CDR1 is SEHNR, CDR2 FQNEAQ (reference sequence). After removal of 3 bases from V and 4 bases from J, the junction contained 5 bases not matched to a gene. CDR3 DNA: TGTGCCAGCAGCTTTCCGGGGGGGCATTACGAGCAGTACTTC. Its protein product is CASSFPGGHYEQYF.

The rearrangement links TRBV10-3 to TRBJ2-2, with 10 bases identical to TRBD1. Germline CDR1 ENHRY, CDR2 SYGVKD. This CDR3 comprises 14 residues. With V trimmed by 11 bases and J by 6 bases, 9 bases remained unmatched. This CDR3 is CAATGTGASGELFF. The CDR3, as DNA: TGTGCCGCCACCGGGACAGGGGCTTCCGGGGAGCTGTTTTTT.

In its sample, this clone was seen once. The rearrangement joins TRBV7-6 to TRBJ1-4; 7 bases agree with TRBD1. CDR1 is SGHVS, CDR2 FNYEAQ, per germline. V lost 1 base and J lost 7; bases outside the gene matches: 6. The CDR3 totals 15 residues. The CDR3 region is CASSLETGIAEKLFF. In DNA form, the CDR3 reads TGTGCCAGCAGCTTAGAGACAGGGATTGCTGAAAAACTGTTTTTT.

V and J are TRBV14 and TRBJ2-2; TRBD2 might be the D (7 bases). From germline, CDR1 is SGHDN and CDR2 FVKESK. V lost 6 bases and J 5 bases, leaving 19 bases between the germline ends. The CDR3 runs 16 residues. The CDR3 region has the DNA TGTGCCAGCAGTCCCGGGTCCGGGGGGCGTACCGGGGAGCTGTTTTTT. Its translation: CASSPGSGGRTGELFF.